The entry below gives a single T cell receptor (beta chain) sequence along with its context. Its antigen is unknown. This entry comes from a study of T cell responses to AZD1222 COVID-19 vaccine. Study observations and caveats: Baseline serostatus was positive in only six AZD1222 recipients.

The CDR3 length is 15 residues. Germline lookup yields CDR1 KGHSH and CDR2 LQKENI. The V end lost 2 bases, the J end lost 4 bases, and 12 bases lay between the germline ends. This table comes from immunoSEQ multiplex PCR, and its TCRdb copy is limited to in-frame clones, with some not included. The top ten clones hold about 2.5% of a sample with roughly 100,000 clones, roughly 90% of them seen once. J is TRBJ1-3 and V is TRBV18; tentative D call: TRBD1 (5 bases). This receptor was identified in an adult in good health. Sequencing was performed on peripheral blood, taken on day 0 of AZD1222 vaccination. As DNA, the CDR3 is TGTGCCAGCTCACCAGAATCGGGGACCGGAAACACCATATATTTT. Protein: CASSPESGTGNTIYF.